Detailed here is one TCR beta chain. The data are from a study of tumor-infiltrating lymphocytes in primary liver carcinoma. Between roughly 20 and 32 mg of unsorted bulk tissue served as the source from which RNA and DNA were co-extracted. V shed 11 bases and J 8 bases; nucleotides not matched to a gene: 11. In germline, CDR1 is LGHNA, CDR2 YSLEER. The CDR3 extends over 14 amino acids. TCR beta cDNA came from about 450 ng total RNA, primed with a constant-region primer. Three-round nested multiplex PCR performed with slightly modified ARM-PCR produced the TCR beta libraries. TRBV1-TRBV30 forward primers paired with a C-beta reverse primer drove the first two PCR rounds, about 9 cycles each. TCRdb used MiXCR to reprocess the multiplex PCR reads, holding one entry per CDR3 protein. The sample records 45,000 to 65,000 distinct CDR3 sequences, about 80% being singletons.

J is TRBJ1-4 and V is TRBV4-3; 10 bases are a match to TRBD1. The source of this sequence is a man in his forties with primary liver carcinoma and hepatitis B virus infection. The sample comprised liver tumor tissue from sampling region 5. The subset was: tumor region T5, tumor centre. The CDR3 loop is CAGSRGQGGEKLFF. The DNA for the CDR3 is TGCGCCGGTAGCCGCGGACAGGGGGGAGAAAAACTGTTTTTT.